What follows is one TCR beta chain and its context. For the second PCR, which ran for 7 to 11 cycles, a sample-barcoded 5' primer and a J-beta primer mix were used. TCRdb ran MiXCR on the 5' RACE reads and lists one entry per CDR3 protein. The sample carries some 700,000 distinct CDR3 sequences, about 20% recorded once. Germline loops: CDR1 MRHNA, CDR2 SNTAGT. CDR3 size: 14 residues. V was clipped by 6 bases and J by 1 base; unmatched bases: 4. This record belongs to a study of blood T cells in healthy people across ages. The sequence was collected from a man between 65 and 80 years old in good health. The rearrangement joins TRBV6-4 to TRBJ2-3; 7 bases map to TRBD1. Input material: blood. The CDR3 spells CASRPTGRTDTQYF. The CDR3 bases are TGTGCCAGCAGACCGACAGGGCGCACAGATACGCAGTATTTT.